This TCR beta chain was recorded in a study of neurological immune-mediated disorders. Study-wide results and limits: HTLV-1-associated myelopathy ranked highest for TCR clonal expansion and multiple sclerosis lowest, beneath healthy controls.

In this sample, this clonotype turned up many times. What it binds is not known. Germline assignment: CDR1 SGHTA and CDR2 FQGTGA. CDR3 length: 14 residues. V shed 1 base and J shed 4 bases, with 11 bases lying between them. The method for making cDNA was 5'RACE, and it used 10-nucleotide random UMIs. A single run covered 15-18 subjects with over 200 million TCR-beta sequences. TCRdb re-analysed the 5' RACE reads in MiXCR, keeping a single row per CDR3 protein. The data contain roughly 15,000 distinct CDR3 sequences, under 15% of them singletons. The sorted libraries involved the use of around 1 million CD4+ or CD8+ T cells.

What was sequenced was CD8+ T cells from blood. The sequence came from a female donor with HTLV-1-associated myelopathy (HAM/TSP). The rearrangement uses TRBV7-3 and TRBJ2-7; D is unclear. This CDR3 reads CASSLNGWGYEQYF. CDR3 nucleotide sequence: TGTGCCAGCAGCTTAAACGGCTGGGGTTACGAGCAGTACTTC.